The next 23 T cell receptor beta chains were all read from a single sample in a study of cytomegalovirus exposure and HLA in healthy donors (dated by TCRdb to about 2017). Library method: the immunoSEQ multiplex PCR assay. For the multiplex PCR, a mixture combining 60 forward primers for TCR Vbeta segments and 13 reverse primers for TCR Jbeta segments was used. This immuneACCESS table, as held by TCRdb, lists in-frame sequences with V and J called but not all clones. Of the missing ones, under half trace to an unresolved V gene in checked studies; the others have no known cause. Recorded for this sample are approximately 130,000 clones; around four fifths of them occurred a single time. The leading ten clones occupy about 7.5% of the sample. The source material was PBMCs. The receptors shown here come from a woman aged 50 to 60 in good health and CMV-seropositive.

V usage is TRBV20-1 and J usage is TRBJ2-5; no clear D. Trimming stripped 5 bases from V and 5 bases from J, with 9 bases between. The CDR3 spans 11 residues. The germline gives CDR1 DFQATT, CDR2 SNEGSKA (reference sequence). As DNA, the CDR3 is TGCAGTGCTTTTCGCGATGAGACCCAGTACTTC. Protein product: CSAFRDETQYF.

CDR3 loop: CASSLEVVGGGYEQYF. The CDR3 region has the DNA TGTGCCAGCAGCTTAGAGGTAGTAGGGGGCGGGTACGAGCAGTACTTC. The chain has TRBV7-2 and TRBJ2-5; 7 nucleotides match TRBD1. The J call may be incorrect, as the DNA end agrees better with TRBJ2-7. The CDR3 loop spans 16 amino acids. Per germline, CDR1 SGHTA and CDR2 FQGNSA.

The V call is TRBV9, the J call TRBJ2-2; perhaps TRBD1 as D (6 bases). CDR3 length: 16 residues. Germline V gives CDR1 SGDLS, CDR2 YYNGEE. V lost 0 bases to trimming and J lost 7 bases, with 16 bases between them. The CDR3 DNA reads as TGTGCCAGCAGCGTAGCCGGGACAAGTTACGGCGGGGAGCTGTTTTTT. It specifies CASSVAGTSYGGELFF.

V is TRBV4-3 and J is TRBJ1-3; a weak D match, TRBD1 (6 bases). Trimming removed 5 bases from V and 0 bases from J, with 17 bases in between. This CDR3 has 17 residues. Germline CDR1 LGHNA, CDR2 YSLEER. CDR3 bases: TGCGCCAGCAGCAACACGGCCACAGGGACCTCTGGAAACACCATATATTTT. This sequence encodes CASSNTATGTSGNTIYF.

The chain couples TRBV5-4 to TRBJ1-5; D remains unclear. The V gene lost 9 bases and the J gene lost 7 bases, with 17 bases spanning the gap. The length of the CDR3 is 13 residues. The V gene's germline CDR1 is SGHNT and CDR2 YYREEE (reference sequence). CDR3 protein: CAISGDPGQPQHF. DNA for the CDR3: TGTGCCATCTCTGGTGACCCCGGGCAGCCCCAGCATTTT. Full variable domain (rest looked up from reference TRBV5-4 and TRBJ1-5): ETGVTQSPTHLIKTRGQQVTLRCSSQSGHNTVSWYQQALGQGPQFIFQYYREEENGRGNFPPRFSGLQFPNYSSELNVNALELDDSALYLCAISGDPGQPQHFGDGTRLSIL.

V and J are TRBV28 and TRBJ2-2, with 8 bases identical to TRBD2. This CDR3 is 16 amino acids long. The germline V gene has CDR1 MDHEN and CDR2 SYDVKM. V lost 7 bases to trimming and J lost 6 bases; unmatched junction nucleotides: 13. The CDR3 protein is CASTQGSAGAAGELFF. The CDR3 bases are TGTGCCAGCACCCAGGGGTCAGCGGGAGCGGCCGGGGAGCTGTTTTTT.

The genes are TRBV5-5 and TRBJ1-1; weak D call: TRBD1 (5 bases). CDR1 and CDR2 (germline): SGHKS, YYEKEE (reference sequence). The CDR3 covers 13 residues. Trimming took off 5 bases at V and 7 bases at J, with 15 bases between the two ends. The CDR3 DNA sequence: TGTGCCAGCAGTCCCGGGGGGTCCCTTGAAGCTTTCTTT. This gives the protein CASSPGGSLEAFF.

This sequence joins TRBV10-3 and TRBJ1-2; 8 bases align to TRBD1. Germline CDR1 and CDR2: ENHRY and SYGVKD. CDR3 length: 13 residues. The trim removed 6 bases at V and 7 bases at J, leaving 7 bases unmatched. The CDR3 region is CAIRTGQERGYTF. The CDR3 bases are TGTGCCATCAGGACGGGACAGGAGCGTGGCTACACCTTC.

The chain uses TRBV2 and TRBJ1-5, with 9 nucleotides matching TRBD1. CDR1 and CDR2 from the germline V gene are SNHLY and FYNNEI. The CDR3 is made up of 16 amino acids. Trimming cost V 6 bases and J 0 bases; bases outside gene matches: 6. For the CDR3, the DNA is TGTGCCAGCAGGGACAGGGGACCTTATAGCAATCAGCCCCAGCATTTT. Translating gives CASRDRGPYSNQPQHF. The whole variable domain, remainder taken from reference TRBV2 and TRBJ1-5, is EPEVTQTPSHQVTQMGQEVILRCVPISNHLYFYWYRQILGQKVEFLVSFYNNEISEKSEIFDDQFSVERPDGSNFTLKIRSTKLEDSAMYFCASRDRGPYSNQPQHFGDGTRLSIL.

The CDR3 DNA is TGTGCCATCAGTGGGGTGGGGGGCAATGAGCAGTTCTTC. Translated: CAISGVGGNEQFF. The chain recombines TRBV10-3 with TRBJ2-1, with TRBD2 as a possible D gene (6 bases). Germline values: CDR1 ENHRY, CDR2 SYGVKD. The CDR3 length is 13 residues. Trimming shortened V by 4 bases and J by 6 bases, and 10 bases separated the two germline ends.

The rearrangement joins TRBV10-3 to TRBJ1-2; 7 nucleotides align to TRBD1. The CDR3 length is 13 residues. Germline CDR1 ENHRY, CDR2 SYGVKD. J lost 8 bases, V lost 6 bases, and 9 bases had no gene match. The CDR3: CAIREEQGLGYTF. The CDR3 nucleotides read TGTGCCATCAGGGAAGAACAGGGGCTCGGCTACACCTTC.

The rearrangement uses TRBV21-1 and TRBJ2-5; the table's D call, TRBD1, was not checked against the DNA. TRBV21-1 has pseudogene status. This CDR3 is 15 amino acids long. The CDR3 region is CASGNRDRGSETQYF. CDR3 bases: TGTGCCAGCGGCAATCGCGACAGGGGGTCAGAGACCCAGTACTTC.

V and J are TRBV6-5 and TRBJ2-2; D is possibly TRBD2 (6 bases). V lost 7 bases and J 11 bases, leaving 20 bases between the germline ends. Germline CDR1 and CDR2: MNHEY and SVGAGI. There are 14 residues in the CDR3. The CDR3 loop is CASTTGGPMVELFF. The CDR3 coding sequence is TGTGCCAGCACTACCGGAGGGCCCATGGTTGAGCTGTTTTTT.

With regard to this clone: In the same sample, other DNA sequences code for this CDR3. The chain joins TRBV2 to TRBJ2-2; no reliable D call. This CDR3 has 15 amino acids. V lost 3 bases to trimming and J lost 5 bases, with 13 bases between them. The germline V gene encodes CDR1 SNHLY and CDR2 FYNNEI. The CDR3 DNA reads TGTGCCAGCAGTGATAAGTTAGCCGGGACCGGGGAGCTGTTTTTT. This sequence encodes CASSDKLAGTGELFF.

The V call is TRBV5-6, the J call TRBJ1-4; possible D gene TRBD1, 6 bases. V dropped 3 bases and J dropped 2 bases, with 11 bases sitting between them. Germline values: CDR1 SGHDT, CDR2 YYEEEE. The CDR3 consists of 15 residues. In DNA form, the CDR3 reads TGTGCCAGCAGCTCCAGACAGGCTACTAATGAAAAACTGTTTTTT. Protein sequence: CASSSRQATNEKLFF.

The chain uses TRBV7-2 and TRBJ1-1, with D possibly TRBD1 on 6 matching bases. The germline V gene has CDR1 SGHTA and CDR2 FQGNSA. The V end was cut by 5 bases, the J end by 2 bases, with 9 bases between. The CDR3 totals 13 residues. The CDR3 here is CASSNRVNTEAFF. CDR3 in DNA: TGTGCCAGCAGCAACAGGGTAAACACTGAAGCTTTCTTT.

The chain uses TRBV2 and TRBJ2-2; 11 bases line up with TRBD2. In germline, CDR1 is SNHLY, CDR2 FYNNEI. The CDR3 has 17 residues. Trimming at V came to 6 bases and at J to 1 base, leaving 7 bases not matched to a gene. The DNA for the CDR3 is TGTGCCAGCAGCCCTCCCCTAGCGGGAGGGAACACCGGGGAGCTGTTTTTT. This translates into CASSPPLAGGNTGELFF.

The V gene is TRBV5-1, the J gene TRBJ2-2, with unresolved D. The CDR3 has 14 amino acids. Germline assignment: CDR1 SGHRS and CDR2 YFSETQ. V was pared by 4 bases and J by 4 bases, with 11 bases between. The CDR3 DNA reads TGCGCCAGCAGCGCGACGAGGAGCACCGGGGAGCTGTTTTTT. As protein: CASSATRSTGELFF.

The rearrangement links TRBV10-3 to TRBJ1-5; D not certain. The V end was cut by 6 bases, the J end by 5 bases, with 11 bases between. The CDR3 extends over 13 amino acids. Germline V gives CDR1 ENHRY, CDR2 SYGVKD. The CDR3 sequence: CAISPERDQPQHF. In DNA form, the CDR3 reads TGTGCCATCAGCCCCGAGCGAGATCAGCCCCAGCATTTT.

This clone was counted a single time. The V call is TRBV7-9, the J call TRBJ2-2; 10 nucleotides match TRBD1. The junction had 8 bases not matched to a gene; V was cut back by 7 bases and J by 6 bases. CDR1 is SEHNR, CDR2 FQNEAQ, per germline (reference sequence). The CDR3 runs 15 residues. CDR3 nucleotide sequence: TGTGCCAGCACCTCGCCGGGACAGGGGTCCGGGGAGCTGTTTTTT. Protein: CASTSPGQGSGELFF.

This chain connects TRBV5-4 to TRBJ2-2, with 15 bases fitting TRBD2. Per germline, CDR1 SGHNT and CDR2 YYREEE (reference sequence). The CDR3 contains 19 residues. Trimming at V came to 4 bases and at J to 0 bases, leaving 7 bases not matched to a gene. The DNA of the CDR3 is TGTGCCAGCAGCGGAATTGGACTAGCGGGGGGGCCGAACACCGGGGAGCTGTTTTTT. This translates into CASSGIGLAGGPNTGELFF.

The rearrangement joins TRBV5-1 to TRBJ1-2; D uncertain. The CDR3 has 15 amino acids. Looked up from germline, CDR1 is SGHRS and CDR2 is YFSETQ. With 4 bases removed from V and 5 bases from J, the gap between germline ends came to 18 bases. The CDR3 DNA reads as TGCGCCAGCAGCCCCCTCCCGGCGGCAGCGTATGGCTACACCTTC. Its translation: CASSPLPAAAYGYTF.

This rearrangement joins TRBV19 to TRBJ1-2; the D is unclear. Germline CDR1 LNHDA, CDR2 SQIVND (reference sequence). V gave up 1 base and J gave up 2 bases, with 11 bases separating them. The CDR3 covers 15 residues. CDR3 amino acids: CASSIGSRGNYGYTF. The CDR3 DNA sequence: TGTGCCAGTAGTATAGGTTCACGCGGCAACTATGGCTACACCTTC.